The entry below gives a single T cell receptor (beta chain) sequence along with its context. Profiling relied on immunoSEQ multiplex PCR, and the TCRdb table lists in-frame clones only, not all of them. The profile shows tens of thousands of clones, approximately 90% of them singletons. The data derive from a study of OX40 agonist ivuxolimab in advanced cancers. CDR1 and CDR2 from the germline V gene are WNHNN and SYGVQD (reference sequence). V shed 7 bases, J shed 5 bases, and the junction held 12 bases outside the gene matches. This CDR3 has 18 residues. The V gene is TRBV10-1, the J gene TRBJ2-1; 15 nucleotides match TRBD2. Material: CD4+ or CD8+ T cells sorted from blood, obtained in a trial of the OX40 agonist ivuxolimab. The receptor's source is an adult with an advanced solid tumor such as melanoma, head and neck, liver or kidney cancer. CDR3 amino acids: CASTRAGTSGRTNNEQFF. CDR3 coding DNA: TGCGCCAGCACCCGAGCCGGGACTAGCGGGAGGACGAACAATGAGCAGTTCTTC.